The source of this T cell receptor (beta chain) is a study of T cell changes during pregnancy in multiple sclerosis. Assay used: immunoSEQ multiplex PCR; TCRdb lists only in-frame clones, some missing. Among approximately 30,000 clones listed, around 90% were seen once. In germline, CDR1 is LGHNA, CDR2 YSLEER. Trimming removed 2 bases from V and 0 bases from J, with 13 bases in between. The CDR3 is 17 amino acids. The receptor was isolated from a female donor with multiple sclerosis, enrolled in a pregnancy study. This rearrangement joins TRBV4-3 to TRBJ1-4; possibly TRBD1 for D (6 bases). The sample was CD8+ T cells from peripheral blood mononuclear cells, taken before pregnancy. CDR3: CASSQTLAGATNEKLFF. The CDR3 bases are TGCGCCAGCAGCCAAACCCTAGCAGGGGCAACTAATGAAAAACTGTTTTTT.